This T cell receptor beta chain originates from a study of cytomegalovirus exposure and HLA in healthy donors. The CDR3 has 14 amino acids. Looked up from germline, CDR1 is MNHEY and CDR2 is SMNVEV (reference sequence). Trimming stripped 6 bases from V and 4 bases from J, with 15 bases between. The data were produced by immunoSEQ multiplex PCR, yet TCRdb's version contains in-frame clones alone and is incomplete. Of about 200,000 clones in the sample, around 84% were seen once. The TCR comes from a woman between 25 and 40 years old in good health and CMV-seropositive. This chain links TRBV27 with TRBJ1-1; D not resolved. Material for sequencing was PBMCs. The CDR3 DNA is TGTGCCAGCAGCCTGACAAGATCGTCCACTGAAGCTTTCTTT. Amino acids: CASSLTRSSTEAFF.